This T cell receptor (beta chain) was recorded in a study of shared clonotypes between healthy human individuals. Each subset's genomic DNA was shared equally among a number of immunoSEQ plates. The table came from immunoSEQ multiplex PCR; TCRdb's copy has only in-frame clones and leaves some out. The data show about 1.4 million clones, over 95% seen once. The J segment lost 5 bases and the V segment lost 2 bases, leaving 9 bases of the junction unmatched. The germline CDR1 and CDR2 sequences are SGHDT and YYEEEE. This CDR3 has 15 residues. Every donor, a Caucasian adult, lived in Nashville, Tennessee.

V gene TRBV5-6 combines with J gene TRBJ1-1; TRBD1 matches at 7 bases. Sequenced sample: naive CD4+ T cells sorted from blood. The subset: CD45RA+ positively selected. This sequence was found in a man in his thirties or forties in good health. CDR3 in amino acids: CASSLQYRGWTEAFF. Written as DNA, the CDR3 is TGTGCCAGCAGCTTACAATACAGGGGCTGGACTGAAGCTTTCTTT.